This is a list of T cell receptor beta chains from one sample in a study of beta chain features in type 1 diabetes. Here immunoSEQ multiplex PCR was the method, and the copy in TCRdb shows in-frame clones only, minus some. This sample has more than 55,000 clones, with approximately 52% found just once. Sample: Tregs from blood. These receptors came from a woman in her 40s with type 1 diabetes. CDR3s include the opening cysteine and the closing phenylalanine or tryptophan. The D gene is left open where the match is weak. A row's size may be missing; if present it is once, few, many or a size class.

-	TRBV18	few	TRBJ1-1	TGTGCCAGCTCACCGGAGGGGGGGAAAGCTTTCTTT	CASSPEGGKAFF
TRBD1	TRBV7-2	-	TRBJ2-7	TGTGCCAGCAGCTTGGTGGGACAGGGGGCTGGGGAGCAGTACTTC	CASSLVGQGAGEQYF
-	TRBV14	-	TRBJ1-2	TGTGCCAGCAGCCTTGGAGGCTATGGCTACACCTTC	CASSLGGYGYTF
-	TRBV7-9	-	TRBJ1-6	TGTGCCAGCAGCTCTTGGTCTGGAGGCTCACCCCTCCACTTT	CASSSWSGGSPLHF
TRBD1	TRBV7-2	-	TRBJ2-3	TGTGCCAGCAGCTTAGTTTGGGAGACAGGGAGCACAGATACGCAGTATTTT	CASSLVWETGSTDTQYF
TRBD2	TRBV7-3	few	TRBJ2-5	TGTGCCAGCAGCTTAACTAGCGGGAGTGGGGAGACCCAGTACTTC	CASSLTSGSGETQYF
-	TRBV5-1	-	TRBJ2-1	TGCGCCAGCAGCTTGGCGACTAAACAGGGACCCTACAATGAGCAGTTCTTC	CASSLATKQGPYNEQFF
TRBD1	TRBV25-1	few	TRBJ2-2	TGTGCCAGCAGGGAATGGACAGGGCCCGGGGAGCTGTTTTTT	CASREWTGPGELFF
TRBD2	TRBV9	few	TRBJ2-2	TGTGCCAGCAGCCCCAGCCTAGCGGGGACTACCTACGGGGAGCTGTTTTTT	CASSPSLAGTTYGELFF
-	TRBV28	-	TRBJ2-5	TGTGCCAGCAGTGTATTGGGGCGCCAAGAGACCCAGTACTTC	CASSVLGRQETQYF
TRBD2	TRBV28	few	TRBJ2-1	TGTGCCAGCAGTGATCTAGCGGGAGGGTCCTCTGAGCAGTTCTTC	CASSDLAGGSSEQFF
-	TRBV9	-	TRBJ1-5	TGTGCCAGCAGCGTAGACCCAGGGAGGAGTCAGCCCCAGCATTTT	CASSVDPGRSQPQHF
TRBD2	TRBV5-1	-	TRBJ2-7	TGCGCCAGCAGCTTGTTGGGACTAGCGGGGGCCTTACACTACGAGCAGTACTTC	CASSLLGLAGALHYEQYF
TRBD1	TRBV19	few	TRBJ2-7	TGTGCCAGTAGCCCGGACAGGGTAGGACTCGACGAGCAGTACTTC	CASSPDRVGLDEQYF
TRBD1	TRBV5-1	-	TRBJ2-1	TGCGCCAGCAGCTTTCGGGTAAGGACAGGGTTCTACAATGAGCAGTTCTTC	CASSFRVRTGFYNEQFF
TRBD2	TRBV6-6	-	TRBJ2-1	TGTGCCAGCAGTTACCCTCAACCGGGAGGGTTCAATGAGCAGTTCTTC	CASSYPQPGGFNEQFF